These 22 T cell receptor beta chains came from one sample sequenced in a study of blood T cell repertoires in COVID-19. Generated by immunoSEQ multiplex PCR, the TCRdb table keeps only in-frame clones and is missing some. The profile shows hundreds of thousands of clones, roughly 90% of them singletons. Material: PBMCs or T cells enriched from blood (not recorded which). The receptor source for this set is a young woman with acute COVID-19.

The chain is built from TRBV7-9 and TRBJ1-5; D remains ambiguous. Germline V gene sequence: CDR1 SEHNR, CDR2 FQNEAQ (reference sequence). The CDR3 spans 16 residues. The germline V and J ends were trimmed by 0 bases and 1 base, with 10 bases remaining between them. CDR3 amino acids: CASSLALTGSNQPQHF. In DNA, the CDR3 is TGTGCCAGCAGCTTAGCGCTGACGGGAAGCAATCAGCCCCAGCATTTT.

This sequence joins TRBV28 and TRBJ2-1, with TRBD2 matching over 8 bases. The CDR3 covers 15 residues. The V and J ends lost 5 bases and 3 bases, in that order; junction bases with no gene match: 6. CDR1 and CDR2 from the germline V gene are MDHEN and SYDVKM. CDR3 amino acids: CASSTLAGFYNEQFF. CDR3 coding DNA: TGTGCCAGCAGTACATTAGCGGGGTTCTACAATGAGCAGTTCTTC.

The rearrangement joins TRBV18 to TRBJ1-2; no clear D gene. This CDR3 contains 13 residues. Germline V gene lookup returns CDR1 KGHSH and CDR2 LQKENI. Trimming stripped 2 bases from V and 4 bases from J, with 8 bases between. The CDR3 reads CASSPEGGYGYTF. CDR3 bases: TGTGCCAGCTCACCAGAGGGCGGCTATGGCTACACCTTC.

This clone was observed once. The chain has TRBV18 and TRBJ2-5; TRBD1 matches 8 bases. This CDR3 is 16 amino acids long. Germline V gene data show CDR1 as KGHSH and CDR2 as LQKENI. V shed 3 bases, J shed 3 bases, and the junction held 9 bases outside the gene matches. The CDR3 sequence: CASSPPPDRVKETQYF. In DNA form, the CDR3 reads TGTGCCAGCTCACCTCCCCCGGACAGGGTGAAAGAGACCCAGTACTTC.

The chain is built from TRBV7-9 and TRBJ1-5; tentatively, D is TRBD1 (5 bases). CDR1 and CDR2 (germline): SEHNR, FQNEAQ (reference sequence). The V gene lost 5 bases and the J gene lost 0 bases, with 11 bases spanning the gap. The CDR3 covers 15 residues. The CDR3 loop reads CASSPDTYSNQPQHF. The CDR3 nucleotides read TGTGCCAGCAGCCCGGACACTTATAGCAATCAGCCCCAGCATTTT.

CDR3 sequence reads: CASSSQREQYF. CDR3 in DNA: TGTGCCAGCAGCTCCCAGCGCGAGCAGTACTTC. V is TRBV7-9 and J is TRBJ2-7; D gene uncertain. Germline loops: CDR1 SEHNR, CDR2 FQNEAQ (reference sequence). The CDR3 extends over 11 amino acids. Trimming cost V 4 bases and J 6 bases, with 7 bases left between them.

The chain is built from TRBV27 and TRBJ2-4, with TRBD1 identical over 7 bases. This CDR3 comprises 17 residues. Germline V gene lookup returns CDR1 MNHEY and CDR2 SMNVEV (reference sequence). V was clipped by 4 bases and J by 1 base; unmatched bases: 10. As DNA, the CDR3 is TGTGCCAGCAGTTCGGTACAGGGGCTCAAGGCCAAAAACATTCAGTACTTC. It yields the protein CASSSVQGLKAKNIQYF.

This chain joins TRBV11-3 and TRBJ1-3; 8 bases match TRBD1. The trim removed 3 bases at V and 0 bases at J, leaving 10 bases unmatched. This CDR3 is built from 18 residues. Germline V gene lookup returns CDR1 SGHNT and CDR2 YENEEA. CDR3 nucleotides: TGTGCCAGCAGCTTCGAAGGGGCAGGGACAGGCTCTGGAAACACCATATATTTT. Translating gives CASSFEGAGTGSGNTIYF.

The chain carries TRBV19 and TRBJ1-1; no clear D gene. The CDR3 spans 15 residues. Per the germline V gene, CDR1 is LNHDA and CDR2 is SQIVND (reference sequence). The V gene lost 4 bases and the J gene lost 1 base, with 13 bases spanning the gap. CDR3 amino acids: CASSTAGRGNTEAFF. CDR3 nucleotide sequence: TGTGCCAGTAGTACTGCCGGACGGGGGAACACTGAAGCTTTCTTT.

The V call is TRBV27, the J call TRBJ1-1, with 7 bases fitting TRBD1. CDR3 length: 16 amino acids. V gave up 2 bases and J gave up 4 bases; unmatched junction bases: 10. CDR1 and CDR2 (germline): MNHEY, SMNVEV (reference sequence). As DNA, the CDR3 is TGTGCCAGCAGTTTAAAGACAGGGAACCTCGGCACTGAAGCTTTCTTT. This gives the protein CASSLKTGNLGTEAFF.

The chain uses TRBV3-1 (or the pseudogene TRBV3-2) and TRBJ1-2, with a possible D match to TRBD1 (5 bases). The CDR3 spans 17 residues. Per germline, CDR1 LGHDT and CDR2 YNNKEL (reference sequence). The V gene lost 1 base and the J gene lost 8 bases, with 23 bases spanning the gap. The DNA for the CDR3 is TGTGCCAGCAGCCAAGCCTTGATTCTGGGGGGTAGGGTAGGCTACACCTTC. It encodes CASSQALILGGRVGYTF.

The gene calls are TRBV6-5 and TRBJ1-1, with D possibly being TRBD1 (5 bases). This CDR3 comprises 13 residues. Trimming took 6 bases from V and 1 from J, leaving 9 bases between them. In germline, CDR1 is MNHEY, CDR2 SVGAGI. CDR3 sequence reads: CASRYQGNTEAFF. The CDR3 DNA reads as TGTGCCAGCAGGTATCAGGGGAACACTGAAGCTTTCTTT.

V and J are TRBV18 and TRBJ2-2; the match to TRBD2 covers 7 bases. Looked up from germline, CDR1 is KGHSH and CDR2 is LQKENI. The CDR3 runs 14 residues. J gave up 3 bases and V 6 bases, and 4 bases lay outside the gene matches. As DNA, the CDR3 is TGTGCCAGCTCCCCTGGGGGGGACACCGGGGAGCTGTTTTTT. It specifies CASSPGGDTGELFF.

The CDR3 spells CASSPLDRPAYEQYF. The CDR3 nucleotides read TGTGCCAGTAGTCCTCTGGACAGGCCGGCCTACGAGCAGTACTTC. This sequence joins TRBV19 and TRBJ2-7; 7 bases agree with TRBD1. CDR3 length equals 15 residues. In germline, CDR1 is LNHDA, CDR2 SQIVND (reference sequence). V shed 5 bases, J shed 2 bases, and the junction held 9 bases outside the gene matches.

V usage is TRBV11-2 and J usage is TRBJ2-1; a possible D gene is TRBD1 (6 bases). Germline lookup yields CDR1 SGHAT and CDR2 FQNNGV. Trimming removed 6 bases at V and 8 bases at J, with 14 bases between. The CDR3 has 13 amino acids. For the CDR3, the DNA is TGTGCCAGCAGTCTCGGGACAAGGTATGAGCAGTTCTTC. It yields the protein CASSLGTRYEQFF. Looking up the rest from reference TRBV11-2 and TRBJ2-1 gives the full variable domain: EAGVAQSPRYKIIEKRQSVAFWCNPISGHATLYWYQQILGQGPKLLIQFQNNGVVDDSQLPKDRFSAERLKGVDSTLKIQPAKLEDSAVYLCASSLGTRYEQFFGPGTRLTVL.

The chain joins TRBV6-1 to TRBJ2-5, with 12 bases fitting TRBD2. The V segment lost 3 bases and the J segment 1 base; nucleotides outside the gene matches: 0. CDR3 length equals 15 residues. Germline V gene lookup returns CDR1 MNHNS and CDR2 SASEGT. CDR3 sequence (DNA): TGTGCCAGCAGTGAGACTAGCGGGAGCCAAGAGACCCAGTACTTC. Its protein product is CASSETSGSQETQYF.

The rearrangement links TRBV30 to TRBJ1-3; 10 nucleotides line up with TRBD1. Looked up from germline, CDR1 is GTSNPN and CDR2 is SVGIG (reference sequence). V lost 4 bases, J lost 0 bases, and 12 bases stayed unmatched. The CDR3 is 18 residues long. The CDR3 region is CAWISGDRGYISGNTIYF. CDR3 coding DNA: TGTGCCTGGATATCAGGGGACAGGGGTTACATCTCTGGAAACACCATATATTTT.

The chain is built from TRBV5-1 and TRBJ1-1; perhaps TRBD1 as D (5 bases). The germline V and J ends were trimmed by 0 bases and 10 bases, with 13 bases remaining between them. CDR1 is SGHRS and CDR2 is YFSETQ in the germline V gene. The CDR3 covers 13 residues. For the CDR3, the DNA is TGCGCCAGCAGCTTGGGACCCTCTCAGGGAGCTTTCTTT. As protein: CASSLGPSQGAFF. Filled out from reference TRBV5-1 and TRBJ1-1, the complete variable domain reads KAGVTQTPRYLIKTRGQQVTLSCSPISGHRSVSWYQQTPGQGLQFLFEYFSETQRNKGNFPGRFSGRQFSNSRSEMNVSTLELGDSALYLCASSLGPSQGAFFGQGTRLTVV.

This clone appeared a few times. The CDR3 DNA sequence: TGTGCCAGCAGCGGGAATGCGGGCCTGAACACCGGGGAGCTGTTTTTT. Encoded protein: CASSGNAGLNTGELFF. This chain joins TRBV5-5 and TRBJ2-2; D may be TRBD2 (5 bases). The V gene lost 4 bases and the J gene lost 1 base, with 14 bases spanning the gap. Germline V lookup: CDR1 SGHKS, CDR2 YYEKEE (reference sequence). The CDR3 spans 16 residues.

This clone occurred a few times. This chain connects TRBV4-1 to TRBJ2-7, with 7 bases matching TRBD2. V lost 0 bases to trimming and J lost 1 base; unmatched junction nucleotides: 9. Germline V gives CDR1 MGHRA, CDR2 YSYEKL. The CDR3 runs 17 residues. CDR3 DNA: TGCGCCAGCAGCCAAGATCTGGGAATAGCGGGTTCCTACGAGCAGTACTTC. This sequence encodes CASSQDLGIAGSYEQYF.

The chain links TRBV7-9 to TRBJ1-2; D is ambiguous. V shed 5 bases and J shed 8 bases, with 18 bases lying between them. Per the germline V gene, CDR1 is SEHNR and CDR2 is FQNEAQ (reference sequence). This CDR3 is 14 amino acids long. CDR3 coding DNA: TGTGCCAGCAGCCCAATAGGTGGGGAGGAGGGCTACACCTTC. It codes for CASSPIGGEEGYTF. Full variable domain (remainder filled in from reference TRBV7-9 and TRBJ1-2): DTGVSQNPRHKITKRGQNVTFRCDPISEHNRLYWYRQTLGQGPEFLTYFQNEAQLEKSRLLSDRFSAERPKGSFSTLEIQRTEQGDSAMYLCASSPIGGEEGYTFGSGTRLTVV.

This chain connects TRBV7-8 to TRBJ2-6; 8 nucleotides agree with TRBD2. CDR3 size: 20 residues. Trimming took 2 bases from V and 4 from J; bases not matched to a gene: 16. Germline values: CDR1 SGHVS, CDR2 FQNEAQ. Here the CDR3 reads CASSLSRTGTRSSGANVLTF. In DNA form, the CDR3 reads TGTGCCAGCAGCTTATCCCGAACGGGGACTAGGTCCTCCGGGGCCAACGTCCTGACTTTC.